The entry below describes one TCR beta chain. The junction does not match germline at one end; this may be a read error. The data were obtained in a study of Graves' ophthalmopathy and Graves' hyperthyroidism. About the study: Specimen type is peripheral blood, obtained at initial diagnosis before any treatment.

The TCR beta CDR3 regions underwent amplification from RNA transcripts. An initial RT-PCR round employing HTBI primers preceded a second-round multiplex PCR. TCRdb called the multiplex PCR reads again in MiXCR, with one record for every CDR3 protein. The sample includes 230,000 or so distinct CDR3 sequences, around 50% of them seen just once. Germline loops: CDR1 SGHRS, CDR2 YFSETQ. The length of the CDR3 is 18 residues. This receptor was identified in an adult man with Graves' ophthalmopathy. This chain joins TRBV5-1 and TRBJ2-2, with 12 bases that match TRBD2. The sequenced material came from peripheral blood. CDR3 loop: CASSLQLAGGRDSGGLFF. DNA for the CDR3: TGCGCCAGCAGCCTACAGCTAGCGGGAGGGCGTGATTCCGGGGGGCTGTTTTTT.